This TCR beta chain comes out of a study of metastatic and nonmetastatic thyroid tumors. Study-wide context: The authors compared repertoires across blood and tumor or nodule tissue from malignant and benign thyroid patients.

No patient had received any treatment before thyroid surgery. The CDR3 length is 15 residues. CDR1 and CDR2 (germline): MGHRA, YSYEKL. V was shortened by 0 bases and J by 0 bases, with 7 bases between the two germline ends. In this sample, this clone turned up a few times. Its antigen is unknown. Via MiXCR, TCRdb re-called the PCR reads. The sample lists approximately 4,200 clones; around 38% were seen once. Whole-study results and caveats: Malignant thyroid tumors reportedly exceeded benign nodules significantly in TCR beta diversity, with the difference appearing in blood and tumor.

Specimen: tumor tissue. The chain couples TRBV4-1 to TRBJ2-3; D ambiguous. This sequence was found in a male donor with papillary thyroid cancer or a benign thyroid nodule (not recorded which). Some clones in this sample may be carry-over from other donors' samples. CDR3 residues: CASSQDRLSTDTQYF. For the CDR3, the DNA is TGCGCCAGCAGCCAAGATCGGCTTAGCACAGATACGCAGTATTTT.